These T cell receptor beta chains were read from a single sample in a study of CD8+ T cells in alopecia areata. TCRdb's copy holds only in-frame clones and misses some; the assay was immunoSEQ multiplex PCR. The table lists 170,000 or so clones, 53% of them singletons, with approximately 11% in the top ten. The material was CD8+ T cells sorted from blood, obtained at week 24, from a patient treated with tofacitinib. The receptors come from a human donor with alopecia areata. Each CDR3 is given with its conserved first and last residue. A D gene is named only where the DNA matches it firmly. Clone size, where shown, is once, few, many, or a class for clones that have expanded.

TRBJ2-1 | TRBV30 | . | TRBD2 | TGTGCCTGGAGTGGTAGCGGGGGCAGTGAGCAGTTCTTC | CAWSGSGGSEQFF
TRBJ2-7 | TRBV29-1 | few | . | TGCAGCGTAGAGAGGGGGACGGCGGGAGAGCAGTACTTC | CSVERGTAGEQYF
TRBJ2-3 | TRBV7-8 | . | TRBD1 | TGTGCCAGCAGCTTAGCACAGGGGGCTCTAGATACGCAGTATTTT | CASSLAQGALDTQYF
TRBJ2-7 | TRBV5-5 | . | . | TGTGCCAGCAGCTTGGGTGACCGCACCTACGAGCAGTACTTC | CASSLGDRTYEQYF
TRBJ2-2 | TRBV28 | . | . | TGTGCCAGCAGTGTGTTCGGGGAGCTGTTTTTT | CASSVFGELFF
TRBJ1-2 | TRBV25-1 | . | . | TGTGCCAGCAAAACAGGGAGCGGCTACACCTTC | CASKTGSGYTF
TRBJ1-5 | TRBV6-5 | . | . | TGTGCCAGCAGCATTCGCCCAGGGGATCAGCCCCAGCATTTT | CASSIRPGDQPQHF
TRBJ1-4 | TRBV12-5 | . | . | TGTGCTAGTGGTCCGGGGGAATTGAATGAAAAACTGTTTTTT | CASGPGELNEKLFF
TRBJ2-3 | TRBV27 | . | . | TGTGCCAGCAGTTTAAGACAGGGCACAGATACGCAGTATTTT | CASSLRQGTDTQYF
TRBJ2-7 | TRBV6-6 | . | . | TGTGCCAGCAGCCAAGGTGGGCTCGAGCAGTACTTC | CASSQGGLEQYF
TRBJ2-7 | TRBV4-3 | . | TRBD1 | TGCGCCAGCAGCCAAGCCCACGGGACAGAAAGTTACGAGCAGTACTTC | CASSQAHGTESYEQYF
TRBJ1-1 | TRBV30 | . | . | TGTGCCTGGACGGGACCGTCCCGGGAGGCTTTCTTT | CAWTGPSREAFF
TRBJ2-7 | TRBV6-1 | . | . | TGTGCCAGCAGTGAAGGAGATGGGTACGAGCAGTACTTC | CASSEGDGYEQYF
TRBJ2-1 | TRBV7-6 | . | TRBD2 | TGTGCCAGCAGCCTCGAGTCTAGCGGGGGGATCTACAATGAGCAGTTCTTC | CASSLESSGGIYNEQFF
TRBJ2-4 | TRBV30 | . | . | TGTGCCTGGAGTCCGGTTGGTAACATTCAGTACTTC | CAWSPVGNIQYF
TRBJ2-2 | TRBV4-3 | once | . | TGCGCCAGCAGCCAAGATTTGTCCGACACCGGGGAGCTGTTTTTT | CASSQDLSDTGELFF
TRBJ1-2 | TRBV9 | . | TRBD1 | TGTGCCAGCAAACTGAGGGACAGGAGCTATGGCTACACCTTC | CASKLRDRSYGYTF
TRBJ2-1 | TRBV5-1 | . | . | TGCGCCAGCAGCTTTTCCGGGTCCCTCAATGAGCAGTTCTTC | CASSFSGSLNEQFF
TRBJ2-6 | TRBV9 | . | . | TGTGCCAGCAGCGTTGGCCCTGGGGCCAACGTCCTGACTTTC | CASSVGPGANVLTF
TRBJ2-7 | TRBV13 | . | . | TGTGCCAGCAGCTCCATTCGGGACACCTACGAGCAGTACTTC | CASSSIRDTYEQYF
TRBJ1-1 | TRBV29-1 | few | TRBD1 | TGCAGCGTTCGACAGGGTAGCACTGAAGCTTTCTTT | CSVRQGSTEAFF
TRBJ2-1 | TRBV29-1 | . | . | TGCAGCGTTGACGCCCGCAGCGACAATGAGCAGTTCTTC | CSVDARSDNEQFF
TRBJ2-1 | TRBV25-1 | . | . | TGTGCCAGCAGTGAGTCCGGGACTCCTGGCGATGAGCAGTTCTTC | CASSESGTPGDEQFF
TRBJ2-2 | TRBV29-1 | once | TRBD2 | TGCAGCGTTGAAGAAGCGGGGTGGGGCGGGGAGCTGTTTTTT | CSVEEAGWGGELFF
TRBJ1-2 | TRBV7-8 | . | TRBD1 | TGTGCCAGCAGCATAAGACAGGGTCAATATGGCTACACCTTC | CASSIRQGQYGYTF
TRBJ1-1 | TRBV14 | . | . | TGTGCCAGCAGCCCCTCGGGAAGCGGGGGAAACACTGAAGCTTTCTTT | CASSPSGSGGNTEAFF
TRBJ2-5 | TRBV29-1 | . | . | TGCAGCGTTTACGTAGGGGAGACCCAGTACTTC | CSVYVGETQYF
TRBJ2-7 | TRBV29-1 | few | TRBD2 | TGCAGCGTTGTGGCGGGGGACTCCTACGAGCAGTACTTC | CSVVAGDSYEQYF
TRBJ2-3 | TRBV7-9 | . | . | TGTGCCAGCAGCTTAGGGTATTTT | CASSLGYF
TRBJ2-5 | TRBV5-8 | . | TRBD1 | TGTGCCAGCAGCTTGGATCAGGGACAGTTAGAGACCCAGTACTTC | CASSLDQGQLETQYF
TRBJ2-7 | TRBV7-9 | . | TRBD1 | TGTGCCAGCAGCTCCCGGGACAGTCCCTACGAGCAGTACTTC | CASSSRDSPYEQYF
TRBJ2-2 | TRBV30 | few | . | TGTGCCTGGAGTGGCCTCCGAATAACCGGGGAGCTGTTTTTT | CAWSGLRITGELFF
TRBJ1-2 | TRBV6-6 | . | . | TGTGCCAGCAGTTACAACGACAGGAACTATGGCTACACCTTC | CASSYNDRNYGYTF
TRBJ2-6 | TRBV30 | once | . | TGTGCCTGGTCAGGATCTGGGGCCAACGTCCTGACTTTC | CAWSGSGANVLTF
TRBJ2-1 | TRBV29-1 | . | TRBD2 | TGCAGCGGCACGGGAGGAATTTACAATGAGCAGTTCTTC | CSGTGGIYNEQFF
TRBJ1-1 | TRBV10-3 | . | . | TGTGCCATCAGTGCACAGGGAAACACTGAAGCTTTCTTT | CAISAQGNTEAFF
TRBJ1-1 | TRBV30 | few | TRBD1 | TGTGCCTCTCAGGGGGCCGGCACTGAAGCTTTCTTT | CASQGAGTEAFF
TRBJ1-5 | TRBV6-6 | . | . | TGTGCCAGCAGTTACTTAGGTGGGAGCAATCAGCCCCAGCATTTT | CASSYLGGSNQPQHF
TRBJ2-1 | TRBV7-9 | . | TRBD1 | TGTGCCATCCCAGTCCGACAGGGGAGCTCCTACAATGAGCAGTTCTTC | CAIPVRQGSSYNEQFF
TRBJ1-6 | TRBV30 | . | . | TGTGCCCGGACCGGGCCTCCTAATTCACCCCTCCACTTT | CARTGPPNSPLHF
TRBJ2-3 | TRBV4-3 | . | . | TGCGCCAGCAGCCAAGAGAGTGTGGGCAGTAGCACAGATACGCAGTATTTT | CASSQESVGSSTDTQYF
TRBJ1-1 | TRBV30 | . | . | TGTGCCTGCTGGGGGGGGCCTGAAGCTTTCTTT | CACWGGPEAFF
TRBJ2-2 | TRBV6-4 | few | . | TGTGCCAGCAGTGACTCTTTCAACTACGTCACCGGGGAGCTGTTTTTT | CASSDSFNYVTGELFF
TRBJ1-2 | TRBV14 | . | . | TGTGCCAGCAGCCAAGATGCGGATGGCTACACCTTC | CASSQDADGYTF
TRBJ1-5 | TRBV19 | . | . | TGTGCCAGTGGTCAGGGCCCCTTGCAGCCCCAGCATTTT | CASGQGPLQPQHF
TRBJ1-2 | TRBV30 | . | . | TGTGCCTGGAGCGGAGACTCAACCTACAATACTAACTATGGCTACACCTTC | CAWSGDSTYNTNYGYTF